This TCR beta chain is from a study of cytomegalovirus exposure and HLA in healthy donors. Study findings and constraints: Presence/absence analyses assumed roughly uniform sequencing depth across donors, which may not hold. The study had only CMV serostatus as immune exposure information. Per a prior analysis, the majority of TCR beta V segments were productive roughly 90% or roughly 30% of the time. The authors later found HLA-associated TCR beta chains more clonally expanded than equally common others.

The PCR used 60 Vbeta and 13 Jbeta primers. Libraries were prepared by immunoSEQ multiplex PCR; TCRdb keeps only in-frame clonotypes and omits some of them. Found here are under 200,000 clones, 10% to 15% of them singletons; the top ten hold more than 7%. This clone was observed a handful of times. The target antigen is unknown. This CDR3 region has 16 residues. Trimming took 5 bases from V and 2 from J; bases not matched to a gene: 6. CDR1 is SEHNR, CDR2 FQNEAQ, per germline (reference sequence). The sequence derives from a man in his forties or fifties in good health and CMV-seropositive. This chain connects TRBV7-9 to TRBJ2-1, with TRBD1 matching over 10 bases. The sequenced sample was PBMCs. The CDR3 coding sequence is TGTGCCAGCAGCCGGGACAGGGGATTAGCCTACAATGAGCAGTTCTTC. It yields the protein CASSRDRGLAYNEQFF.